These 21 T cell receptor beta chains came from one sample sequenced in a study of CDR3 diversity in severe acne. Using its own MiXCR run on the PCR reads, TCRdb lists one record per CDR3 protein. The profile shows more than 85,000 distinct CDR3 sequences, 51% of them singletons. Sequences were obtained from blood. The receptors derive from a male donor with acne.

This clonotype was seen at least ten times. CDR3 nucleotide sequence: TGTGCCAGCAGTACGGGACAGGGAATCCCTAGCAATCAGCCCCAGCATTTT. This translates into CASSTGQGIPSNQPQHF. The chain carries TRBV2 and TRBJ1-5, with TRBD1 matching over 9 bases. Germline values: CDR1 SNHLY, CDR2 FYNNEI. This CDR3 has 17 residues. J was trimmed by 0 bases and V by 5 bases; bases with no gene match: 8.

Notes on this clonotype: Germline and junction disagree at one end, which may indicate a read error. The V call is TRBV7-3, the J call TRBJ2-1; TRBD1 might be the D (6 bases). The CDR3 spans 12 residues. Germline assignment: CDR1 SGHTA and CDR2 FQGTGA. This CDR3 is CASSRDNNQQFF. Written as DNA, the CDR3 is TGTGCCAGCAGCCGGGACAACAATCAGCAGTTCTTC.

This clonotype was counted many times. The chain carries TRBV20-1 and TRBJ2-3, with TRBD2 matching 8 bases. The length of the CDR3 is 18 residues. Trimming at V came to 1 base and at J to 1 base, leaving 13 bases not matched to a gene. Germline V gives CDR1 DFQATT, CDR2 SNEGSKA (reference sequence). The CDR3 is CSARALLAAVSGTDTQYF. The CDR3 nucleotides are TGCAGTGCTAGAGCCCTACTAGCGGCAGTCTCGGGCACAGATACGCAGTATTTT.

V and J are TRBV10-3 and TRBJ2-2; no clear D gene. The germline V and J ends were trimmed by 10 bases and 1 base, with 4 bases remaining between them. Germline CDR1 ENHRY, CDR2 SYGVKD. CDR3 size: 11 residues. CDR3: CASGNTGELFF. The DNA for the CDR3 is TGTGCCAGCGGGAACACCGGGGAGCTGTTTTTT.

CDR3 in amino acids: CASSYGTDRVNTEAFF. CDR3 coding DNA: TGTGCCAGCAGTTACGGTACGGACCGGGTGAACACTGAAGCTTTCTTT. This chain links TRBV25-1 with TRBJ1-1, with no clear D. Germline-derived CDR1 and CDR2 are MGHDK and SYGVNS. V shed 5 bases and J shed 0 bases, with 16 bases lying between them. CDR3 length: 16 amino acids. The full variable domain, with the rest looked up from reference TRBV25-1 and TRBJ1-1, is EADIYQTPRYLVIGTGKKITLECSQTMGHDKMYWYQQDPGMELHLIHYSYGVNSTEKGDLSSESTVSRIRTEHFPLTLESARPSHTSQYLCASSYGTDRVNTEAFFGQGTRLTVV.

This clonotype was observed many times. This chain joins TRBV7-2 and TRBJ2-7; D perhaps matches TRBD1 (7 bases). The CDR3 runs 14 residues. CDR1 and CDR2 from the germline V gene are SGHTA and FQGNSA. The V gene lost 3 bases and the J gene lost 4 bases, with 13 bases spanning the gap. The CDR3 loop reads CASSFSRGRYEQYF. The CDR3 DNA reads TGTGCCAGCAGCTTCTCCAGGGGGAGGTACGAGCAGTACTTC.

With regard to this clonotype: This clone may be a read error of a much larger clone one base away. This CDR3 is missing its conserved last phenylalanine or tryptophan, likely due to a read error. The DNA for the CDR3 is TGTGCCAGCAGTCGGGGACTATCTTACGAGCAGTACTTA. Amino acid sequence: CASSRGLSYEQYL. The chain has TRBV6-5 and TRBJ2-7, with 7 bases lining up with TRBD2. The CDR3 loop spans 13 amino acids. The junction had 5 bases not matched to a gene; V was cut back by 5 bases and J by 4 bases. CDR1 and CDR2 from the germline V gene are MNHEY and SVGAGI.

The chain couples TRBV9 to TRBJ1-4; 11 bases fit TRBD1. Trimming took 4 bases from V and 7 from J; bases not matched to a gene: 12. Germline V gene sequence: CDR1 SGDLS, CDR2 YYNGEE. This CDR3 region has 17 residues. The CDR3 sequence: CASSTLDRGPDSEKLFF. The CDR3 region has the DNA TGTGCCAGCAGCACCCTGGACAGGGGGCCGGATAGTGAAAAACTGTTTTTT.

The chain recombines TRBV20-1 with TRBJ2-1; tentatively, D is TRBD2 (6 bases). CDR1 is DFQATT and CDR2 is SNEGSKA in the germline V gene (reference sequence). Trimming left V 3 bases short and J 1 base short, with 10 bases between. CDR3 length: 14 residues. CDR3 residues: CSASGSKSYNEQFF. The CDR3, as DNA: TGCAGTGCTAGCGGGAGTAAATCCTACAATGAGCAGTTCTTC.

This chain links TRBV7-9 with TRBJ2-7; TRBD1 is a possible D gene (6 bases). Germline CDR1 SEHNR, CDR2 FQNEAQ (reference sequence). CDR3 length equals 15 residues. Trimming removed 5 bases from V and 3 bases from J, with 17 bases in between. The CDR3 is CASSNPRGQNYEQYF. The CDR3 DNA follows: TGTGCCAGCAGCAACCCGCGCGGACAGAACTACGAGCAGTACTTC. The full variable domain, its missing parts supplied by reference TRBV7-9 and TRBJ2-7, is DTGVSQNPRHKITKRGQNVTFRCDPISEHNRLYWYRQTLGQGPEFLTYFQNEAQLEKSRLLSDRFSAERPKGSFSTLEIQRTEQGDSAMYLCASSNPRGQNYEQYFGPGTRLTVT.

The CDR3 DNA reads TGCAGTGCTAGACCGACAGTGAACACTGAAGCTTTCTTT. Translation gives CSARPTVNTEAFF. V usage is TRBV20-1 and J usage is TRBJ1-1, with D perhaps TRBD1 (5 bases). In germline, CDR1 is DFQATT, CDR2 SNEGSKA (reference sequence). This CDR3 comprises 13 residues. Trimming cost V 2 bases and J 0 bases, with 7 bases left between them.

V usage is TRBV20-1 and J usage is TRBJ2-3, with 8 nucleotides matching TRBD2. The V segment lost 3 bases and the J segment 6 bases; nucleotides outside the gene matches: 17. This CDR3 has 17 residues. Looked up from germline, CDR1 is DFQATT and CDR2 is SNEGSKA (reference sequence). As DNA, the CDR3 is TGCAGTGCTAGGACCGCCGGGACTAGTGGGGTCCGGGATACGCAGTATTTT. It encodes CSARTAGTSGVRDTQYF.

For this clonotype: A junction end diverges from the germline sequence, so it may reflect a read error. V and J are TRBV7-9 and TRBJ1-5; D not certain. The length of the CDR3 is 15 residues. In germline, CDR1 is SEHNR, CDR2 FQNEAQ (reference sequence). The CDR3 loop is CASSQAGYSNQPQHF. The DNA of the CDR3 is TGCGCCAGCAGCCAAGCTGGGTATAGCAATCAGCCCCAGCATTTT.

V is TRBV16 and J is TRBJ2-5; 9 bases match TRBD1. The CDR3 sequence is 15 residues long. With 5 bases clipped from V and 4 bases from J, the junction kept 8 bases outside the gene matches. Germline V gives CDR1 KGHSY, CDR2 FQNENV. The CDR3 loop is CASSVVGTGLETQYF. As DNA, the CDR3 is TGTGCCAGCAGCGTAGTAGGGACAGGGCTAGAGACCCAGTACTTC.

This clonotype was found many times. The chain couples TRBV19 to TRBJ1-5; a possible D gene is TRBD1 (5 bases). Germline CDR1 is LNHDA and CDR2 is SQIVND (reference sequence). Between the trimmed V and J ends, which lost 7 bases and 7 bases, there was a span of 32 bases. The CDR3 covers 19 residues. CDR3 in amino acids: CASTPTFRQGNAFWQPQHF. CDR3 sequence (DNA): TGTGCCAGTACCCCAACGTTCCGTCAGGGCAACGCTTTTTGGCAGCCCCAGCATTTT.

The chain couples TRBV2 to TRBJ1-1; a possible D gene is TRBD1 (5 bases). This CDR3 has 13 amino acids. In germline, CDR1 is SNHLY, CDR2 FYNNEI. V was clipped by 7 bases and J by 7 bases, with 16 bases between them. This CDR3 is CASNDGAGIEAFF. CDR3 coding DNA: TGTGCCAGCAACGATGGGGCGGGGATTGAAGCTTTCTTT.

In this sample, this clonotype turned up once. This chain uses TRBV11-1 with TRBJ1-2; weak D call: TRBD1 (6 bases). CDR1 and CDR2 (germline): SGHAT, FQDESV (reference sequence). This CDR3 has 14 amino acids. Trimming took 6 bases from V and 4 from J, leaving 15 bases between them. CDR3 loop: CASSYSDRIYGYTF. CDR3 DNA sequence: TGTGCCAGCAGTTACTCTGACAGGATCTATGGCTACACCTTC.

J is TRBJ2-5 and V is TRBV20-1; perhaps TRBD2 as D (5 bases). CDR1 is DFQATT and CDR2 is SNEGSKA in the germline V gene (reference sequence). This CDR3 region has 13 residues. Trimming shortened V by 3 bases and J by 9 bases, and 17 bases separated the two germline ends. CDR3: CSASSQRDQPQYF. CDR3 nucleotides: TGCAGTGCTAGTTCACAGAGGGATCAGCCCCAGTACTTC.

The chain couples TRBV2 to TRBJ2-7; 8 bases align to TRBD1. The CDR3 consists of 15 residues. Germline V lookup: CDR1 SNHLY, CDR2 FYNNEI. With 6 bases clipped from V and 0 bases from J, the junction kept 7 bases outside the gene matches. The CDR3 DNA follows: TGTGCCAGCAGGGACAGACAGGGGACCTCCTACGAGCAGTACTTC. Translation: CASRDRQGTSYEQYF.

Details on this clonotype: It is unclear where the CDR3 begins or ends on the DNA, so no DNA is shown, and the CDR3 is as TCRdb lists it. V and J are TRBV9 and TRBJ2-3; TRBD2, the D gene given by the table, was not confirmed from the DNA. The CDR3 is 24 amino acids in total, end residues counted. The V gene's germline CDR1 is SGDLS and CDR2 YYNGEE. The CDR3 loop reads CASSFYTCSARSGLAGVGTDTQYF.

In its sample, this clonotype was seen a few times. This chain connects TRBV20-1 to TRBJ2-7; TRBD2 aligns across 12 bases. J gave up 4 bases and V 4 bases, and 5 bases lay outside the gene matches. The CDR3 loop spans 14 amino acids. Germline V gene data show CDR1 as DFQATT and CDR2 as SNEGSKA (reference sequence). The chain's CDR3 is CSATTSGRIYEQYF. The CDR3 DNA reads as TGCAGTGCTACGACTAGCGGGAGAATATACGAGCAGTACTTC.